The 13 T cell receptor beta chains in this list originate from one sample, sequenced in a study of shared clonotypes between healthy human individuals. Clones were read by immunoSEQ multiplex PCR, and TCRdb kept only the in-frame ones, dropping some. The sample gives 2 million to 2.5 million clones, over 85% of which show up once; 0.1% to 0.15% is in the top ten. Sequenced sample: naive CD4+ T cells sorted from blood. The subset here: CD45RA+ positively selected. Receptors originate from a man between 18 and 29 years old in good health.

This chain uses TRBV7-9 with TRBJ1-4; D is unresolved. Trimming stripped 1 base from V and 4 bases from J, with 10 bases between. Germline V lookup: CDR1 SEHNR, CDR2 FQNEAQ (reference sequence). The CDR3 spans 15 residues. CDR3 protein: CASSLVQNYNEKLFF. In DNA, the CDR3 is TGTGCCAGCAGCTTAGTGCAGAATTATAATGAAAAACTGTTTTTT. The full variable domain, rest sourced from reference TRBV7-9 and TRBJ1-4, is DTGVSQNPRHKITKRGQNVTFRCDPISEHNRLYWYRQTLGQGPEFLTYFQNEAQLEKSRLLSDRFSAERPKGSFSTLEIQRTEQGDSAMYLCASSLVQNYNEKLFFGSGTQLSVL.

The V gene is TRBV2, the J gene TRBJ2-7; D not certain. With 7 bases removed from V and 4 bases from J, the gap between germline ends came to 14 bases. The CDR3 totals 13 residues. Germline V CDR1 and CDR2: SNHLY, FYNNEI. The CDR3 DNA is TGTGCCAGCATGGGGAAGGGCGGTTACGAGCAGTACTTC. It is translated as CASMGKGGYEQYF. Using reference TRBV2 and TRBJ2-7 for the parts outside the CDR3, the full variable domain is EPEVTQTPSHQVTQMGQEVILRCVPISNHLYFYWYRQILGQKVEFLVSFYNNEISEKSEIFDDQFSVERPDGSNFTLKIRSTKLEDSAMYFCASMGKGGYEQYFGPGTRLTVT.

This clone came up once. The chain uses TRBV9 and TRBJ2-7, with D unclear. The V end lost 4 bases, the J end lost 0 bases, and 11 bases lay between the germline ends. Germline CDR1 and CDR2: SGDLS and YYNGEE. This CDR3 comprises 14 residues. This chain's CDR3 is CASSLGPPSYEQYF. CDR3 coding DNA: TGTGCCAGCAGCCTCGGCCCTCCCTCCTACGAGCAGTACTTC.

The rearrangement uses TRBV6-1 and TRBJ1-3, with 9 bases aligning to TRBD1. This CDR3 has 14 amino acids. Germline V gene lookup returns CDR1 MNHNS and CDR2 SASEGT. The V and J ends lost 6 bases and 3 bases, in that order; junction bases with no gene match: 3. The CDR3 region is CASRTGGSGNTIYF. The CDR3 region has the DNA TGTGCCAGCAGAACAGGGGGCAGTGGAAACACCATATATTTT.

Comments on this clone: Other DNA variants within this sample encode the same CDR3. V is TRBV30 and J is TRBJ2-6; D is unclear. Germline V CDR1 and CDR2: GTSNPN, SVGIG (reference sequence). The CDR3 covers 16 residues. Trimming cost V 0 bases and J 0 bases, with 9 bases left between them. CDR3 nucleotides: TGTGCCTGGAGTGTACCAGGAAACTCTGGGGCCAACGTCCTGACTTTC. This sequence encodes CAWSVPGNSGANVLTF.

The chain links TRBV19 to TRBJ1-2, with TRBD1 matching 9 bases. The length of the CDR3 is 15 residues. The ends lost 6 bases at V and 4 bases at J; junction bases unmatched: 9. CDR1 and CDR2 from the germline V gene are LNHDA and SQIVND (reference sequence). CDR3 coding DNA: TGTGCCAGTAGCCCAACAGGGGGCGCAGGCTATGGCTACACCTTC. Its translation is CASSPTGGAGYGYTF.

V is TRBV10-3 and J is TRBJ2-1; TRBD2 agrees at 9 bases. Trimming cost V 4 bases and J 8 bases; bases outside gene matches: 6. This CDR3 spans 14 amino acids. The germline CDR1 and CDR2 sequences are ENHRY and SYGVKD. The CDR3 sequence: CAISAAGGIYEQFF. The CDR3 bases are TGTGCCATCAGTGCGGCGGGAGGGATTTATGAGCAGTTCTTC.

The chain combines TRBV11-2 with TRBJ1-6; D remains unclear. Germline assignment: CDR1 SGHAT and CDR2 FQNNGV. This CDR3 contains 14 residues. V lost 6 bases to trimming and J lost 4 bases, with 10 bases between them. The CDR3 spells CASSAVQYNSPLHF. The CDR3 DNA reads as TGTGCCAGCAGTGCAGTACAGTATAATTCACCCCTCCACTTT.

The chain couples TRBV7-6 to TRBJ2-1, with D uncertain. Deletions cut 5 bases from V and 6 bases from J, with 8 bases between. Germline V gives CDR1 SGHVS, CDR2 FNYEAQ. CDR3 length: 12 residues. CDR3 protein: CASSPGSNEQFF. The CDR3 DNA is TGTGCCAGCAGCCCCGGTAGCAATGAGCAGTTCTTC.

The chain joins TRBV10-3 to TRBJ2-2; 7 nucleotides agree with TRBD1. CDR3 length equals 16 residues. J gave up 1 base and V 1 base, and 3 bases lay outside the gene matches. Germline values: CDR1 ENHRY, CDR2 SYGVKD. The CDR3, as DNA: TGTGCCATCAGTGAGTGGGGACAGTTGAACACCGGGGAGCTGTTTTTT. This translates into CAISEWGQLNTGELFF.

This chain joins TRBV4-3 and TRBJ2-1, with D unclear. CDR1 is LGHNA, CDR2 YSLEER, per germline. V gave up 0 bases and J gave up 0 bases, with 12 bases separating them. There are 17 residues in the CDR3. The CDR3 loop is CASSQECSPPSYNEQFF. The CDR3 DNA reads TGCGCCAGCAGCCAAGAGTGTAGCCCCCCCTCCTACAATGAGCAGTTCTTC.

This clone appeared once. This chain joins TRBV4-2 and TRBJ1-5; 10 bases fit TRBD1. CDR3 length equals 18 residues. V shed 4 bases and J 4 bases; nucleotides not matched to a gene: 13. Germline V lookup: CDR1 LGHNA, CDR2 YNFKEQ. CDR3 bases: TGTGCCAGCAGCCCAACTCCGACAGGGGGCCAAGGGAATCAGCCCCAGCATTTT. Its translation: CASSPTPTGGQGNQPQHF.

This chain joins TRBV28 and TRBJ2-7; 10 bases are shared with TRBD1. CDR1 MDHEN and CDR2 SYDVKM come from the germline V gene. V was pared by 5 bases and J by 4 bases, with 8 bases of the junction left unmatched. This CDR3 contains 15 residues. Here the CDR3 DNA reads TGTGCCAGCAGTCCCCAGACAGGGGGCAGTTACGAGCAGTACTTC. Translated: CASSPQTGGSYEQYF.